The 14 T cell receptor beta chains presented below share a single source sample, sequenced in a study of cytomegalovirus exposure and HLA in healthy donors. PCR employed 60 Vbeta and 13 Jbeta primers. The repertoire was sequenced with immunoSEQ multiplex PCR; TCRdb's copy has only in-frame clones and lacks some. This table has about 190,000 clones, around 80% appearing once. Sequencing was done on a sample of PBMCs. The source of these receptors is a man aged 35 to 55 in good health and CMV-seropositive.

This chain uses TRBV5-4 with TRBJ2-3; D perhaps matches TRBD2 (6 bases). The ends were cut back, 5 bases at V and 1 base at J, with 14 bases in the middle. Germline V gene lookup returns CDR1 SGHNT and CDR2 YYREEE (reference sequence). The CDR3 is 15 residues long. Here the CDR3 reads CASRERWGGTDTQYF. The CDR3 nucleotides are TGTGCCAGCAGGGAGCGGTGGGGGGGCACAGATACGCAGTATTTT.

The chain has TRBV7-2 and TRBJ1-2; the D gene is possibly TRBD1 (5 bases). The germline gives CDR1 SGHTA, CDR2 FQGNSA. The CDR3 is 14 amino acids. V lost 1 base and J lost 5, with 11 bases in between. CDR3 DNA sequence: TGTGCCAGCAGCTTAGTGGGGGGGTCATATGGCTACACCTTC. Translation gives CASSLVGGSYGYTF. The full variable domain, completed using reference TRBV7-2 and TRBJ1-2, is GAGVSQSPSNKVTEKGKDVELRCDPISGHTALYWYRQSLGQGLEFLIYFQGNSAPDKSGLPSDRFSAERTGGSVSTLTIQRTQQEDSAVYLCASSLVGGSYGYTFGSGTRLTVV.

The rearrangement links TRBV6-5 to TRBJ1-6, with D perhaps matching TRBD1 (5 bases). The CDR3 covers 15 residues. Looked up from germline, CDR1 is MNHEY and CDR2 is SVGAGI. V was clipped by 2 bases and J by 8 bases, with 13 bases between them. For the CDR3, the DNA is TGTGCCAGCAGTTACGGGGCGGGGGTCGATTCACCCCTCCACTTT. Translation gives CASSYGAGVDSPLHF.

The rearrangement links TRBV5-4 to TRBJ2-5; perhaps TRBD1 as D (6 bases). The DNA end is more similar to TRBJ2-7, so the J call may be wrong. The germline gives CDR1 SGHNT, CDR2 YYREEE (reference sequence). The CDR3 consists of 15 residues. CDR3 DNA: TGTGCCAGCAGCTCTAGGAACAGGGCGATCTACGAGCAGTACTTC. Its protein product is CASSSRNRAIYEQYF.

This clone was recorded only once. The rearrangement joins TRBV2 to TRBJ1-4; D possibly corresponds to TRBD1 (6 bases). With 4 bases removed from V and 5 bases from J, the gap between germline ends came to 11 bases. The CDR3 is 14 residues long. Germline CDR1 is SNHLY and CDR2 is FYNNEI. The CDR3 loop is CASSGGQRNEKLFF. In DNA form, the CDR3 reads TGTGCCAGCAGTGGGGGACAACGGAATGAAAAACTGTTTTTT.

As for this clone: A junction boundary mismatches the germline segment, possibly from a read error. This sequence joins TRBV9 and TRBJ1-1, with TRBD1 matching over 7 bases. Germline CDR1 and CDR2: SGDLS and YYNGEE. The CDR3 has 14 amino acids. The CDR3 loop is CASSANRQGTKAFF. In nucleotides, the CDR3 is TGTGCCAGCAGCGCGAACCGACAGGGCACTAAAGCTTTCTTT.

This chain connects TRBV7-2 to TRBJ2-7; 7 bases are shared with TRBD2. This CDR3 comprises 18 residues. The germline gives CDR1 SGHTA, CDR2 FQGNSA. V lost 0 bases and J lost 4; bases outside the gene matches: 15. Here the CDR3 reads CASSLASQLARGGYEQYF. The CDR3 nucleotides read TGTGCCAGCAGCTTAGCCTCTCAACTAGCCCGGGGAGGGTACGAGCAGTACTTC.

This CDR3 is CAWTSGTLNEQFF. Here the CDR3 DNA reads TGTGCCTGGACTAGCGGGACCCTCAATGAGCAGTTCTTC. The chain combines TRBV30 with TRBJ2-1; 9 bases agree with TRBD2. This CDR3 is built from 13 residues. Germline assignment: CDR1 GTSNPN and CDR2 SVGIG (reference sequence). J was trimmed by 6 bases and V by 4 bases; bases with no gene match: 4.

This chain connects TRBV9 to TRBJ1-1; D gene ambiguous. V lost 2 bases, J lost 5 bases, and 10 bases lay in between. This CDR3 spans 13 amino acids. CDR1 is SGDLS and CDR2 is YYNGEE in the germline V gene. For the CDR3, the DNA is TGTGCCAGCAGCGTCCTTTCGGGTACTGAAGCTTTCTTT. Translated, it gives CASSVLSGTEAFF.

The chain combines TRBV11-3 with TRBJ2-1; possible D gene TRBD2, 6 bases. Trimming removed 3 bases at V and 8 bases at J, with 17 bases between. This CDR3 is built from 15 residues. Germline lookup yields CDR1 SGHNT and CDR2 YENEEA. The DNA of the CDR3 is TGTGCCAGCAGCTTTCAGGGACTTCAGGTGGATGAGCAGTTCTTC. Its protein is CASSFQGLQVDEQFF.

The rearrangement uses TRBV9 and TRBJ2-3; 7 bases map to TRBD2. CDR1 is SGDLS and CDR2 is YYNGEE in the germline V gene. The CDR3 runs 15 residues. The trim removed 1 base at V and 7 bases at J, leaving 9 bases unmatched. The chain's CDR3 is CASSVFQRGANTQYF. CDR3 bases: TGTGCCAGCAGCGTATTTCAGCGGGGAGCAAATACGCAGTATTTT.

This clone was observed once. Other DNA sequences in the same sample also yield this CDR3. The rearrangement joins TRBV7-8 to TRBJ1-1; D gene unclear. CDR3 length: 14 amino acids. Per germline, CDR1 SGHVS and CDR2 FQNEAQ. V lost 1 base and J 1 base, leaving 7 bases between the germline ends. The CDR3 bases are TGTGCCAGCAGCTTAGTTCGGGGGAACACTGAAGCTTTCTTT. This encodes CASSLVRGNTEAFF.

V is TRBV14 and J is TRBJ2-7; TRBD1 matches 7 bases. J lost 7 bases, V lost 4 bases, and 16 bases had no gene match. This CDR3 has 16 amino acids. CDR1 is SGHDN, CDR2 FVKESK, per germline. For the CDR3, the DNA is TGTGCCAGCAGCCTCAGGAGGACAGGTCCCAGGGGTGAGCAGTACTTC. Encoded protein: CASSLRRTGPRGEQYF.

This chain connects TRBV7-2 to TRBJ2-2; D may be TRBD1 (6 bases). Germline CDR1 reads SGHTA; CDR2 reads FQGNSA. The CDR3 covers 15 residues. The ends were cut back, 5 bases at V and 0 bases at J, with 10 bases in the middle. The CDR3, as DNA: TGTGCCAGCAGCCCTGACAGGTCGAACACCGGGGAGCTGTTTTTT. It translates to CASSPDRSNTGELFF.